The clone carrying this TCR beta chain occurred a few times. Trimming stripped 1 base from V and 7 bases from J, with 15 bases between. The CDR3 has 14 residues. In the original workflow: The authors estimated nucleated cell counts from reference gene primer amplification. Clones were sequenced by immunoSEQ multiplex PCR, and TCRdb holds only the in-frame ones, with some missing. V, J and clone size are those of that table, while D and trimming were read from the DNA. The table lists a few hundred thousand clones, 80% to 90% of them singletons, with less than 3% in the top ten. The entry originates in a study of blood T cell repertoires in COVID-19. Study in general: Samples representing acute and convalescent COVID-19 were sourced from the United States, Italy and Spain.

This sequence was found in a woman in her thirties with active or convalescent COVID-19. The sequenced material came from peripheral blood. V and J are TRBV5-3 and TRBJ2-7; tentative D call: TRBD2 (5 bases). TRBV5-3 is flagged as an ORF with uncertain function. Here the CDR3 reads CARSLSTPREEQYF. The DNA of the CDR3 is TGTGCCAGAAGCTTGAGTACACCTCGGGAAGAGCAGTACTTC.